One and the same sample provided the 5 T cell receptor beta chains below, sequenced in a study of shared clonotypes between healthy human individuals. Naive CD8 cells lacked CD45RO and underwent positive selection for CCR7, leaving out terminally differentiated effector memory CD45RA+ cells. Generated by immunoSEQ multiplex PCR, the TCRdb table keeps only in-frame clones and is missing some. Here the sample spans nearly 600,000 clones, about 95% being singletons. Sequences were obtained from naive CD8+ T cells sorted from blood. These receptor sequences come from a woman younger than 45 in good health.

The chain couples TRBV28 to TRBJ2-7; 7 bases map to TRBD2. Germline V lookup: CDR1 MDHEN, CDR2 SYDVKM. V shed 5 bases and J 6 bases; nucleotides not matched to a gene: 10. The CDR3 has 14 amino acids. CDR3 nucleotide sequence: TGTGCCAGCAGTCGCCCCGCGGGAGCCCGCGAGCAGTACTTC. Protein: CASSRPAGAREQYF. The complete variable domain, with remaining parts taken from reference TRBV28 and TRBJ2-7, reads DVKVTQSSRYLVKRTGEKVFLECVQDMDHENMFWYRQDPGLGLRLIYFSYDVKMKEKGDIPEGYSVSREKKERFSLILESASTNQTSMYLCASSRPAGAREQYFGPGTRLTVT.

The V gene is TRBV29-1, the J gene TRBJ1-1, with 9 bases that match TRBD1. This CDR3 is 13 amino acids long. The J segment lost 5 bases and the V segment lost 6 bases, leaving 7 bases of the junction unmatched. The germline CDR1 and CDR2 sequences are SQVTM and ANQGSEA. As DNA, the CDR3 is TGCAGCGTATACGGGACAGGGTGGACTGAAGCTTTCTTT. Encoded protein: CSVYGTGWTEAFF.

This rearrangement joins TRBV27 to TRBJ2-3; a possible D gene is TRBD1 (5 bases). CDR3 size: 16 residues. Germline V gene sequence: CDR1 MNHEY, CDR2 SMNVEV (reference sequence). The ends were cut back, 6 bases at V and 0 bases at J, with 16 bases in the middle. CDR3 protein: CASRSRGTWSTDTQYF. The CDR3 DNA sequence: TGTGCCAGCAGGTCAAGGGGTACGTGGAGCACAGATACGCAGTATTTT.

This chain joins TRBV5-6 and TRBJ2-1; D is uncertain. Trimming took 0 bases from V and 5 from J, leaving 9 bases between them. CDR1 and CDR2 from the germline V gene are SGHDT and YYEEEE. The CDR3 is 14 residues long. The DNA of the CDR3 is TGTGCCAGCAGCTTGGATCTGAGGCACAATGAGCAGTTCTTC. Translation: CASSLDLRHNEQFF.

V usage is TRBV6-1 and J usage is TRBJ2-5; D is unclear. The J call may be wrong; the DNA end is better matched by TRBJ2-7. The CDR3 has 13 residues. CDR1 MNHNS and CDR2 SASEGT come from the germline V gene. CDR3 loop: CASSALNWVEQYF. CDR3 sequence (DNA): TGTGCCAGCAGTGCTTTAAACTGGGTCGAGCAGTACTTC.